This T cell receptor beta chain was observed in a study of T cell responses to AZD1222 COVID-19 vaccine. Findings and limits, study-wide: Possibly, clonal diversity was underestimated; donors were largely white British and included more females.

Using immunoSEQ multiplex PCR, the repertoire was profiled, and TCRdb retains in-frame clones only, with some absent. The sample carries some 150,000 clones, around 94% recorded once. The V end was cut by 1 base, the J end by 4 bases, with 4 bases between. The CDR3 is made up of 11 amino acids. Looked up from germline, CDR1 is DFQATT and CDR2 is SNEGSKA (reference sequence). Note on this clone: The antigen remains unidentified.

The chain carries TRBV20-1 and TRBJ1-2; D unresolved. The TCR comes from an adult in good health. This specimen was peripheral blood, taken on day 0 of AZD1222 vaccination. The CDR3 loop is CSARALYGYTF. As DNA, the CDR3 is TGCAGTGCTAGAGCCCTCTATGGCTACACCTTC.